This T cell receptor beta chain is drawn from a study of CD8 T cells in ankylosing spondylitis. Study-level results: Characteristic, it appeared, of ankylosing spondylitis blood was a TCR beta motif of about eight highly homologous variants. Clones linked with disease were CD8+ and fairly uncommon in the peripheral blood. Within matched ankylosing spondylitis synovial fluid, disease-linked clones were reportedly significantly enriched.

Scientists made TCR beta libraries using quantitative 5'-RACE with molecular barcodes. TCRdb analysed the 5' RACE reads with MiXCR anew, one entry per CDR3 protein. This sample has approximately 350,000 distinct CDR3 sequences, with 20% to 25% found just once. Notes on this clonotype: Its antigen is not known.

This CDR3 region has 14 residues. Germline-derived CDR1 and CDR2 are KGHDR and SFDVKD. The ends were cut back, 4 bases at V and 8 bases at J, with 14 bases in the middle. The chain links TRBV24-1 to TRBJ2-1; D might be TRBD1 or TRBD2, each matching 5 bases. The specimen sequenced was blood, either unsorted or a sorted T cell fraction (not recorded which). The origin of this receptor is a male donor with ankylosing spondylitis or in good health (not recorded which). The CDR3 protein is CATSEDGQGHEQFF. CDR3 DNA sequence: TGTGCCACCAGTGAAGACGGGCAGGGACATGAGCAGTTCTTC.